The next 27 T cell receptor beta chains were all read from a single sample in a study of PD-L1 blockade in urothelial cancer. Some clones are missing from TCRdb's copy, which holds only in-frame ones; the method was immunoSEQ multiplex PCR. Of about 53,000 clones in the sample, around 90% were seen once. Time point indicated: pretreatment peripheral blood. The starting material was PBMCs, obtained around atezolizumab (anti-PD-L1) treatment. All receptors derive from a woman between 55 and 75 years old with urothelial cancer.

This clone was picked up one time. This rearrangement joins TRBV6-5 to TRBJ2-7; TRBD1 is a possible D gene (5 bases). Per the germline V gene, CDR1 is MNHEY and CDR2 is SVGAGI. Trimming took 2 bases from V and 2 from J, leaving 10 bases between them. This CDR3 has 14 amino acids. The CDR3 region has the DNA TGTGCCAGCAGTTACCAGGGCAGGACCTACGAGCAGTACTTC. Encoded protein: CASSYQGRTYEQYF.

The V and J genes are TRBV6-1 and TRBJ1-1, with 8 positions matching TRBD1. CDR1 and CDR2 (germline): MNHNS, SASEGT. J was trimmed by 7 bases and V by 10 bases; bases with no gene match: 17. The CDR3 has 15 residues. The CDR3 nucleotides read TGTGCCACCGTGGACAGGGCGGGCTATAGGGATGAAGCTTTCTTT. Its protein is CATVDRAGYRDEAFF.

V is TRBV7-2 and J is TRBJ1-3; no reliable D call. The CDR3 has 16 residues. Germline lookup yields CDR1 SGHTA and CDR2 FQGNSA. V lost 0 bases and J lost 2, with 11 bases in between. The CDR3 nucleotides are TGTGCCAGCAGCTTAGCGCGGGCCAATCCTGGAAACACCATATATTTT. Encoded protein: CASSLARANPGNTIYF. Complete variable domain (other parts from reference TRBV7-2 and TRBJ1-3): GAGVSQSPSNKVTEKGKDVELRCDPISGHTALYWYRQSLGQGLEFLIYFQGNSAPDKSGLPSDRFSAERTGGSVSTLTIQRTQQEDSAVYLCASSLARANPGNTIYFGEGSWLTVV.

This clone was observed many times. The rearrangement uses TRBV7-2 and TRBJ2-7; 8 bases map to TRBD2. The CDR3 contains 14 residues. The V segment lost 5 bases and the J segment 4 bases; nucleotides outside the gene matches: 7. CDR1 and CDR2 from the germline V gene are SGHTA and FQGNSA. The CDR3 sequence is CASSPRAGGYEQYF. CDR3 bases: TGTGCCAGCAGCCCCCGGGCGGGGGGTTACGAGCAGTACTTC.

CDR3 coding DNA: TGCGCCAGCAGCTCCTTCCAACAGGGTACATCGGGAAACACCATATATTTT. This codes for CASSSFQQGTSGNTIYF. The chain links TRBV5-1 to TRBJ1-3; a possible D gene is TRBD1 (6 bases). This CDR3 has 17 amino acids. With 3 bases removed from V and 4 bases from J, the gap between germline ends came to 20 bases. CDR1 and CDR2 from the germline V gene are SGHRS and YFSETQ.

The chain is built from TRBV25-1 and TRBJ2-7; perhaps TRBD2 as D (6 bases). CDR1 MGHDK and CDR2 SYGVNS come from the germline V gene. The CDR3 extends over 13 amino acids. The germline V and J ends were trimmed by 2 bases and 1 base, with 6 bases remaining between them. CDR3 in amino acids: CASSEGGSYEQYF. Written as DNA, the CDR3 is TGTGCCAGCAGTGAAGGAGGGTCCTACGAGCAGTACTTC.

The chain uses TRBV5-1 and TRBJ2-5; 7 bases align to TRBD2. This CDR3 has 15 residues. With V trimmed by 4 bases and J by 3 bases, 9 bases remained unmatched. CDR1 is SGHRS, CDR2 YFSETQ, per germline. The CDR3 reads CASSPLTSMKETQYF. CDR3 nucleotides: TGCGCCAGCAGCCCCCTGACTAGCATGAAAGAGACCCAGTACTTC.

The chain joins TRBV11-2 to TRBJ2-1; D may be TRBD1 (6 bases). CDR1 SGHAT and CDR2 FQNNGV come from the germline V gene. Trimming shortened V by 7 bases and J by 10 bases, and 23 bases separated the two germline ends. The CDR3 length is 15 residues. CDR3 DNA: TGTGCCAGCACCCAAACCGGGCGGACAGCGCCGGAGCAGTTCTTC. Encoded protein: CASTQTGRTAPEQFF.

The CDR3 DNA reads as TGTGCCAGCAGCCCGGGCGCGGTAGCGGGGCCACAAGAGACCCAGTACTTC. It yields the protein CASSPGAVAGPQETQYF. This rearrangement joins TRBV5-6 to TRBJ2-5, with TRBD2 identical over 8 bases. V was clipped by 4 bases and J by 2 bases; unmatched bases: 13. Looked up from germline, CDR1 is SGHDT and CDR2 is YYEEEE. The CDR3 runs 17 residues.

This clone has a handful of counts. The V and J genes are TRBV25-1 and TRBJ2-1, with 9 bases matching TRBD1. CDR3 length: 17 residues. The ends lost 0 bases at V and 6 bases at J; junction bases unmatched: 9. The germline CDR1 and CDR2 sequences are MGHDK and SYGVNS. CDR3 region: CASSEYVDRGDGNEQFF. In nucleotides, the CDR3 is TGTGCCAGCAGTGAATATGTGGACAGGGGTGATGGCAATGAGCAGTTCTTC.

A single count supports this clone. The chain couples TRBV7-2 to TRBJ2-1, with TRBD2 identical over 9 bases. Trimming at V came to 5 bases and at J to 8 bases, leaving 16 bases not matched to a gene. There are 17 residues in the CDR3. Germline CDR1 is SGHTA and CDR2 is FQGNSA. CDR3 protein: CASSPRSLAGFNHEQFF. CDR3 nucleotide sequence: TGTGCCAGCAGCCCACGGAGTCTAGCGGGATTCAACCATGAGCAGTTCTTC.

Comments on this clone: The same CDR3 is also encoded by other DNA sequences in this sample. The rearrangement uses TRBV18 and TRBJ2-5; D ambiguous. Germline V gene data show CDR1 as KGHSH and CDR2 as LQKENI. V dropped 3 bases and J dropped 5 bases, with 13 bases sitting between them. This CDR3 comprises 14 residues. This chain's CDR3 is CASSPPTLRETQYF. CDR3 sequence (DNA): TGTGCCAGCTCACCCCCGACCTTGAGGGAGACCCAGTACTTC.

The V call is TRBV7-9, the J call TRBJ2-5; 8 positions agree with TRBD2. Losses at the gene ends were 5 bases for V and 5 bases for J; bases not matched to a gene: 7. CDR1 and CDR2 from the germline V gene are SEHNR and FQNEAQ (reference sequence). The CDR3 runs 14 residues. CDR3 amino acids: CASSTGLAYETQYF. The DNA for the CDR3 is TGTGCCAGCAGCACCGGACTAGCTTATGAGACCCAGTACTTC.

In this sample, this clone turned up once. The CDR3 sequence: CASSFSGSFEQFF. CDR3 in DNA: TGTGCCAGCAGTTTCAGCGGGAGTTTTGAGCAGTTCTTC. The rearrangement joins TRBV28 to TRBJ2-1, with 8 bases fitting TRBD2. CDR1 is MDHEN and CDR2 is SYDVKM in the germline V gene. This CDR3 contains 13 residues. V was clipped by 3 bases and J by 9 bases; unmatched bases: 4.

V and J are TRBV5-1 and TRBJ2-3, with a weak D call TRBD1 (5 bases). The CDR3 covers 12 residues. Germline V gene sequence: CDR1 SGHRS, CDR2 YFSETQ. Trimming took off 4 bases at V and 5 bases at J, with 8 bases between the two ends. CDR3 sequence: CASSVRVDTQYF. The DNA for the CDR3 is TGCGCCAGCAGCGTCAGGGTAGATACGCAGTATTTT.

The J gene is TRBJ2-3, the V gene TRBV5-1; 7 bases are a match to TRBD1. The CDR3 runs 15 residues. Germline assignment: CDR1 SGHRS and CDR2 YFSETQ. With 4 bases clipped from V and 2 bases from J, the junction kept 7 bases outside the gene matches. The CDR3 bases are TGCGCCAGCAGCGCGAGACAGGGATCCACAGATACGCAGTATTTT. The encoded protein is CASSARQGSTDTQYF.

The CDR3 region is CASSPSRATQETQYF. In nucleotides, the CDR3 is TGTGCCAGCTCACCAAGCAGGGCCACACAAGAGACCCAGTACTTC. The J gene is TRBJ2-5, the V gene TRBV18; maybe TRBD1 (5 bases). CDR3 length: 15 amino acids. Trimming took off 2 bases at V and 2 bases at J, with 12 bases between the two ends. Germline V gene data show CDR1 as KGHSH and CDR2 as LQKENI.

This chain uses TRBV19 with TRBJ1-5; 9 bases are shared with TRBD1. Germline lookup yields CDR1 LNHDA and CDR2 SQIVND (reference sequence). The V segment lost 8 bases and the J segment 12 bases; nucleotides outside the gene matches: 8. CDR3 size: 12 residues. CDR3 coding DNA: TGTGCCAGTGGGACAGGGACTCCTATCCAGCATTTT. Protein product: CASGTGTPIQHF.

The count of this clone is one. This chain's CDR3 is CASSLVMGGKQYF. CDR3 bases: TGTGCCAGCAGCTTAGTGATGGGGGGTAAGCAGTACTTC. V usage is TRBV13 and J usage is TRBJ2-7; possibly TRBD2 for D (6 bases). This CDR3 spans 13 amino acids. The germline V gene encodes CDR1 PRHDT and CDR2 FYEKMQ (reference sequence). The V end lost 1 base, the J end lost 8 bases, and 12 bases lay between the germline ends.

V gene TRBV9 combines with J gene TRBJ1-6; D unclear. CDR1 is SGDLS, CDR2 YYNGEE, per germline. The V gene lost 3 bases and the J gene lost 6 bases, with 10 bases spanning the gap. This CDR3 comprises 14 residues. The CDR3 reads CASSGRHANSPLHF. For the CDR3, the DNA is TGTGCCAGCAGCGGTAGACACGCTAATTCACCCCTCCACTTT.

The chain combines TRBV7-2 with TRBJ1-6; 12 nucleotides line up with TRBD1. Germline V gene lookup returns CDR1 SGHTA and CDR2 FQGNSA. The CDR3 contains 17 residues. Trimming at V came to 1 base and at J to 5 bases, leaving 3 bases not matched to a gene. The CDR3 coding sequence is TGTGCCAGCAGCTTAGTTGGGACAGGGGGCCATAATTCACCCCTCCACTTT. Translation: CASSLVGTGGHNSPLHF. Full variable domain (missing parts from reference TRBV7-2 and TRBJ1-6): GAGVSQSPSNKVTEKGKDVELRCDPISGHTALYWYRQSLGQGLEFLIYFQGNSAPDKSGLPSDRFSAERTGGSVSTLTIQRTQQEDSAVYLCASSLVGTGGHNSPLHFGNGTRLTVT.

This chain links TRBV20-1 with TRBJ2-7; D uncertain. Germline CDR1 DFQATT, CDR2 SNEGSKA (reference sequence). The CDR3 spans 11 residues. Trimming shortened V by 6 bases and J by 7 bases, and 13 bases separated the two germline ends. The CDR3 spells CSALTVLEQYF. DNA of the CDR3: TGCAGTGCCCTTACAGTACTGGAGCAGTACTTC.

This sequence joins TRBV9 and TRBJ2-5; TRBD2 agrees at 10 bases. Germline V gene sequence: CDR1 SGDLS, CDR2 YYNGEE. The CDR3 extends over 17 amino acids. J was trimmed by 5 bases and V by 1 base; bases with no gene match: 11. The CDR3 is CASSVLVAGGSVETQYF. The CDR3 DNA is TGTGCCAGCAGCGTATTGGTAGCGGGGGGCTCGGTCGAGACCCAGTACTTC. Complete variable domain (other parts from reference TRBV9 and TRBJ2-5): DSGVTQTPKHLITATGQRVTLRCSPRSGDLSVYWYQQSLDQGLQFLIQYYNGEERAKGNILERFSAQQFPDLHSELNLSSLELGDSALYFCASSVLVAGGSVETQYFGPGTRLLVL.

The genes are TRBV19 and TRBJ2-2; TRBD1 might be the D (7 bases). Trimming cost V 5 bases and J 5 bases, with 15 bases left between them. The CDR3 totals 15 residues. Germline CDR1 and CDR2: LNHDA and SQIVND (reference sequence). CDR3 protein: CASSPGDSGTGELFF. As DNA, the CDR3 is TGTGCCAGTAGTCCGGGGGACAGCGGGACCGGGGAGCTGTTTTTT.

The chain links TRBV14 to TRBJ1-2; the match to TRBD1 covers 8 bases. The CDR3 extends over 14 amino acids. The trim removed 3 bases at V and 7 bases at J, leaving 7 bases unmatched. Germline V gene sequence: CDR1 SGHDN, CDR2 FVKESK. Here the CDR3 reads CASSHRTGKGGYTF. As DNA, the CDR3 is TGTGCCAGCAGCCACCGGACAGGGAAGGGTGGCTACACCTTC.

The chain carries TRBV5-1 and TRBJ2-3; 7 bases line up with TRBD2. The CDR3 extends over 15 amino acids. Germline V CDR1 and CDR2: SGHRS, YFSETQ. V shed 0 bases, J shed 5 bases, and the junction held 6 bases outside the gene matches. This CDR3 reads CASSLGGRTIDTQYF. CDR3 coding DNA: TGCGCCAGCAGCTTGGGCGGGAGAACGATAGATACGCAGTATTTT.

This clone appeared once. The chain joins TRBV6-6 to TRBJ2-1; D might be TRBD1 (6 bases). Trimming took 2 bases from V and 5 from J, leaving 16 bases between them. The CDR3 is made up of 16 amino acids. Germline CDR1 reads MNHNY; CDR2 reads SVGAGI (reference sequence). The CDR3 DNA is TGTGCCAGCAGTTACCCTAGGCAGGGGTATAACAATGAGCAGTTCTTC. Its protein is CASSYPRQGYNNEQFF.